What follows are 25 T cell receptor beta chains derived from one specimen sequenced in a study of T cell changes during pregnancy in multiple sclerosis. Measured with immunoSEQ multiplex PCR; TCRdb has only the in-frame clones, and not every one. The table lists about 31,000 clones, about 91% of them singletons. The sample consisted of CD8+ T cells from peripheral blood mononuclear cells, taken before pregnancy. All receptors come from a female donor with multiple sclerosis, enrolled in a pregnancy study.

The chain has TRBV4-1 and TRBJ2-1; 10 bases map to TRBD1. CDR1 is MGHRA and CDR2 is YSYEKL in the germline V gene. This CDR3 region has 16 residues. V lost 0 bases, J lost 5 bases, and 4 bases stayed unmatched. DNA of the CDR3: TGCGCCAGCAGCCAAGATTTGGGACAGGGGAACAATGAGCAGTTCTTC. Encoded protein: CASSQDLGQGNNEQFF.

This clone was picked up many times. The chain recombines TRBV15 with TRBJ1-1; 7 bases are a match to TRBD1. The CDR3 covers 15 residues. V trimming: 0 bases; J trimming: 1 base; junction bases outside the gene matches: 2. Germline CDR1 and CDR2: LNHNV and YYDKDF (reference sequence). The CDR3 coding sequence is TGTGCCACCAGCAGAGATAACAGGGGGAACACTGAAGCTTTCTTT. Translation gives CATSRDNRGNTEAFF.

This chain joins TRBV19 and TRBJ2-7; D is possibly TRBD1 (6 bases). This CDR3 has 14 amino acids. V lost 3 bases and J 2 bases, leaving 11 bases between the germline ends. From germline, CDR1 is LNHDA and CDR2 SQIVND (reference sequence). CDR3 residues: CASSIQGSTYEQYF. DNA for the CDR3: TGTGCCAGTAGTATCCAGGGGAGTACCTACGAGCAGTACTTC.

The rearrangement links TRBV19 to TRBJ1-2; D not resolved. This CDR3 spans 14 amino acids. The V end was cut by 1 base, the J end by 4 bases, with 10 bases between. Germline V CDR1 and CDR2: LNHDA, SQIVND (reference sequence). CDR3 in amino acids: CASSIVSGSYGYTF. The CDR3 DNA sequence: TGTGCCAGTAGTATAGTTTCTGGGAGCTATGGCTACACCTTC.

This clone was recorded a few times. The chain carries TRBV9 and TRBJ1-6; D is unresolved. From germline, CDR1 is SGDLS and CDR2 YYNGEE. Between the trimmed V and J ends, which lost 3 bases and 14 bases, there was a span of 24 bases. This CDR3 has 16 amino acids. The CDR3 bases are TGTGCCAGCAGCGGGGATTTTGGTGGTGGACTAGTTGCCCTCCACTTT. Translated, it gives CASSGDFGGGLVALHF.

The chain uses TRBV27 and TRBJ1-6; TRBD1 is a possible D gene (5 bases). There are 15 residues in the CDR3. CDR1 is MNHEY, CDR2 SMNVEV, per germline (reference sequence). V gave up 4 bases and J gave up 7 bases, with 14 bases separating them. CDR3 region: CASSSQGKGNSPLHF. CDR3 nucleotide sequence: TGTGCCAGCAGTTCCCAGGGTAAGGGGAATTCACCCCTCCACTTT.

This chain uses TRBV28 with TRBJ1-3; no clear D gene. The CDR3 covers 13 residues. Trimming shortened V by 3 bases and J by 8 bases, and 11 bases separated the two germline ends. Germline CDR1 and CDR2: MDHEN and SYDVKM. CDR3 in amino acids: CASSFAGEDTIYF. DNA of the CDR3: TGTGCCAGCAGTTTCGCCGGAGAAGACACCATATATTTT. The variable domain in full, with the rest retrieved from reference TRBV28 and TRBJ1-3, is DVKVTQSSRYLVKRTGEKVFLECVQDMDHENMFWYRQDPGLGLRLIYFSYDVKMKEKGDIPEGYSVSREKKERFSLILESASTNQTSMYLCASSFAGEDTIYFGEGSWLTVV.

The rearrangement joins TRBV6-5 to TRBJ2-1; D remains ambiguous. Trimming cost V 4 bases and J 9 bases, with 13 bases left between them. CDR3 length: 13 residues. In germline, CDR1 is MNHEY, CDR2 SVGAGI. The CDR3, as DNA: TGTGCCAGCAGTTTGGGCTGGATGAGTGAGCAGTTCTTC. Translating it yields CASSLGWMSEQFF.

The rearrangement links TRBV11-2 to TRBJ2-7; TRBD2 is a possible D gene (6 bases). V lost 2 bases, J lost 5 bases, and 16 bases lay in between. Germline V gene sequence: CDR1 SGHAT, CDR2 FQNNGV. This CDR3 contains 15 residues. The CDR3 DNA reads TGTGCCAGCAGCTTAAACACCGGGAGCTTTGACGAGCAGTACTTC. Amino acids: CASSLNTGSFDEQYF.

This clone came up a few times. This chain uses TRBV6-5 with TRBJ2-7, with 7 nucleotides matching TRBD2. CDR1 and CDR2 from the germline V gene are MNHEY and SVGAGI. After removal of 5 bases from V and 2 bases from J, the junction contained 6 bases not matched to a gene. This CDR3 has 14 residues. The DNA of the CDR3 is TGTGCCAGCAGTCAGCTAGCGGCCGCCTACGAGCAGTACTTC. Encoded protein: CASSQLAAAYEQYF.

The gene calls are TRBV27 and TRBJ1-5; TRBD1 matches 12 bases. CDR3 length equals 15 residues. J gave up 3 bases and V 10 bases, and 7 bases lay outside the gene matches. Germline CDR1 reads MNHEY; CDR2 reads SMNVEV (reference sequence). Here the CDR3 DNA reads TGTGCCACCCGGGGACAGGGGGCCGTCAATCAGCCCCAGCATTTT. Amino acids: CATRGQGAVNQPQHF.

The CDR3 here is CATSRGGLTGELFF. In nucleotides, the CDR3 is TGTGCCACCAGCCGGGGGGGCCTCACCGGGGAGCTGTTTTTT. This rearrangement joins TRBV15 to TRBJ2-2, with 8 bases fitting TRBD2. CDR3 length: 14 amino acids. J was trimmed by 4 bases and V by 5 bases; bases with no gene match: 3. CDR1 is LNHNV and CDR2 is YYDKDF in the germline V gene (reference sequence).

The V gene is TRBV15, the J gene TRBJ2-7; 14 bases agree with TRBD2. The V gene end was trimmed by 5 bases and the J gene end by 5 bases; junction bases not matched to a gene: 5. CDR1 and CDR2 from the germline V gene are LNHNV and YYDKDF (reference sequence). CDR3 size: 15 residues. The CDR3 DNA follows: TGTGCCACCAGCGGGGGACTAGCGGGAGTCAACGAGCAGTACTTC. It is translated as CATSGGLAGVNEQYF.

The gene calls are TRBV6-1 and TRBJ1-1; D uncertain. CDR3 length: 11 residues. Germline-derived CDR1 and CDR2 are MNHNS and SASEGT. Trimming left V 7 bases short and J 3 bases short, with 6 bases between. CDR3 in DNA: TGTGCCAGCAAGAGGGACACTGAAGCTTTCTTT. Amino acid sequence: CASKRDTEAFF.

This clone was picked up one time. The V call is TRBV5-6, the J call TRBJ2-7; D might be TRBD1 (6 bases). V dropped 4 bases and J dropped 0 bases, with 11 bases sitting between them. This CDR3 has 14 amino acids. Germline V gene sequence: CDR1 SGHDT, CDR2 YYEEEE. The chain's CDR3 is CASSVDSFSYEQYF. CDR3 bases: TGTGCCAGCAGCGTGGACAGTTTCTCCTACGAGCAGTACTTC.

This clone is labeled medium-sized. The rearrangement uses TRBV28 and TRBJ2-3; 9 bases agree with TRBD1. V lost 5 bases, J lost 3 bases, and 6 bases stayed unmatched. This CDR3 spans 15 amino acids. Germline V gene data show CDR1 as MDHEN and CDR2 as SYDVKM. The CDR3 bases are TGTGCCAGCAGTCCCCGGGACAGGGCGACAGATACGCAGTATTTT. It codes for CASSPRDRATDTQYF.

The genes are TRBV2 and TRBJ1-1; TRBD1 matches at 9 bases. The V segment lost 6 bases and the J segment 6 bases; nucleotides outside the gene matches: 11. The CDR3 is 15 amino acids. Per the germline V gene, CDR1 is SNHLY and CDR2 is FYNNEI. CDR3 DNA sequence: TGTGCCAGCAGGGAGGCGACAGGGGGATGGGCTGAAGCTTTCTTT. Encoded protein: CASREATGGWAEAFF.

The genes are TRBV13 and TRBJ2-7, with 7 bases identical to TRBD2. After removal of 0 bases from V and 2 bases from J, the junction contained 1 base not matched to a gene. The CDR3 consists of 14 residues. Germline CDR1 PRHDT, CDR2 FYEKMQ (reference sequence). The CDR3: CASSLGAGAYEQYF. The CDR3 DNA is TGTGCCAGCAGCTTAGGCGCGGGGGCCTACGAGCAGTACTTC.

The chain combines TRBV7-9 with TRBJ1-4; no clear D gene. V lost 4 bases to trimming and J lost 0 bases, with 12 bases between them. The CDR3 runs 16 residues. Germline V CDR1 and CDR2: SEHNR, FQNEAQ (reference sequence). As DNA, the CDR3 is TGTGCCAGCAGCTCCACCGCAGGCCCAACTAATGAAAAACTGTTTTTT. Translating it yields CASSSTAGPTNEKLFF.

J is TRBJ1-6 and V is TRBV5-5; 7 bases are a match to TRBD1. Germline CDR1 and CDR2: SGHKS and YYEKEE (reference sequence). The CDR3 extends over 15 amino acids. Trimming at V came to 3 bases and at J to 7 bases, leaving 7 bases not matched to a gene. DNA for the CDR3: TGTGCCAGCAGCTACTCCGGGACAGAGAATTCACCCCTCCACTTT. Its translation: CASSYSGTENSPLHF.

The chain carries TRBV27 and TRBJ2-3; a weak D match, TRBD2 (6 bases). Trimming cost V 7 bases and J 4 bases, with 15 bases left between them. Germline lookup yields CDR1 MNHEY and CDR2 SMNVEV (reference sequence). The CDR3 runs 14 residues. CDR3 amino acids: CASNTGTGADTQYF. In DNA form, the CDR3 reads TGTGCCAGCAATACCGGGACTGGGGCAGATACGCAGTATTTT.

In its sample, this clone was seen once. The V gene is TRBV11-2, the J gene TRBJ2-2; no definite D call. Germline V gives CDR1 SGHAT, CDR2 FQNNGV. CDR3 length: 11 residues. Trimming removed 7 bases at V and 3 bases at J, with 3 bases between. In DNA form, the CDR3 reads TGTGCCAGCACCGACACCGGGGAGCTGTTTTTT. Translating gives CASTDTGELFF.

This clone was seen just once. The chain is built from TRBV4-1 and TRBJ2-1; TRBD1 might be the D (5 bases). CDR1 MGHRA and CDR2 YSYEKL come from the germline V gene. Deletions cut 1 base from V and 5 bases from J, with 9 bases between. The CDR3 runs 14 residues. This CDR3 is CASSQGQGDNEQFF. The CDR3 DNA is TGCGCCAGCAGCCAAGGTCAGGGCGACAATGAGCAGTTCTTC.

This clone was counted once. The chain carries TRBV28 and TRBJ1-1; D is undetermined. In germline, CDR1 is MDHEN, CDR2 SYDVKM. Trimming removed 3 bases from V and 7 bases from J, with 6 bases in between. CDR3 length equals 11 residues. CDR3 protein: CASSLIGEAFF. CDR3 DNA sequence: TGTGCCAGCAGTTTGATCGGTGAAGCTTTCTTT.

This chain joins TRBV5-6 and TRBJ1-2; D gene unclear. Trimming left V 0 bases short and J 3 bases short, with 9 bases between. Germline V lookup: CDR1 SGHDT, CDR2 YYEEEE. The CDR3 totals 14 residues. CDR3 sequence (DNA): TGTGCCAGCAGCTTGGGGGTACGGGACTATGGCTACACCTTC. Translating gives CASSLGVRDYGYTF.